The present TCR beta chain was sequenced within a study of cytotoxic CD8 clonotypes in ibrutinib-treated CLL. Study outcomes and limitations: Public clonotypes, found uncommonly, either contracted or stayed stable on treatment. Pretreatment clonality was elevated relative to age-matched healthy donors and paralleled circulating CD8+ T-cell counts.

The data were produced by immunoSEQ multiplex PCR, yet TCRdb's version contains in-frame clones alone and is incomplete. The repertoire consists of approximately 140,000 clones, with less than 95% occurring once and the leading ten covering under 14%. As concerns this clone: Its antigen is unidentified.

Per the germline V gene, CDR1 is SGHAT and CDR2 is FQNNGV. V lost 4 bases and J 1 base, leaving 10 bases between the germline ends. The CDR3 consists of 14 residues. The receptor comes from a human donor with chronic lymphocytic leukemia. The chain carries TRBV11-2 and TRBJ1-1; a possible D gene is TRBD1 (6 bases). The sample in question was PBMCs, obtained after 12 months of ibrutinib treatment. CDR3 residues: CASSSEQGNTEAFF. In DNA form, the CDR3 reads TGTGCCAGCAGCTCGGAACAGGGGAACACTGAAGCTTTCTTT.